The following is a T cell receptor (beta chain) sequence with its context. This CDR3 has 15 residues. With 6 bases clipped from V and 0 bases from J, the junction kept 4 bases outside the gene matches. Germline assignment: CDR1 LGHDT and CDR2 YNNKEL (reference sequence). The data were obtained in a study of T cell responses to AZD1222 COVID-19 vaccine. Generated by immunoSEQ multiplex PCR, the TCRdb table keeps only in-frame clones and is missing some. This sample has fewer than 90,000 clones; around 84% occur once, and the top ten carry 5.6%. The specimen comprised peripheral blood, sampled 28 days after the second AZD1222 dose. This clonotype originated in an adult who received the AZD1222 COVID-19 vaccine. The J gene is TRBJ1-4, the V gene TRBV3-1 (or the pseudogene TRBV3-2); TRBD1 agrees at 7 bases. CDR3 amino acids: CASRGQLATNEKLFF. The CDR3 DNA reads TGTGCCAGCAGGGGACAGCTCGCAACTAATGAAAAACTGTTTTTT.